Each of the 2 T cell receptor beta chains below was sequenced from the same sample in a study of cytomegalovirus exposure and HLA in healthy donors. With 60 Vbeta and 13 Jbeta primers, the PCR was carried out. TCRdb's copy holds only in-frame clones and misses some; the assay was immunoSEQ multiplex PCR. The sample has about 180,000 clones, more than 75% seen once. The sequenced sample was PBMCs. The receptors stem from a man aged 35 to 55 in good health and CMV-seronegative.

The chain links TRBV7-2 to TRBJ1-5; possible D gene TRBD1, 5 bases. With 1 base removed from V and 6 bases from J, the gap between germline ends came to 7 bases. Germline-derived CDR1 and CDR2 are SGHTA and FQGNSA. The CDR3 is made up of 13 amino acids. This chain's CDR3 is CASSLGGGQPQHF. As DNA, the CDR3 is TGTGCCAGCAGCTTAGGGGGGGGTCAGCCCCAGCATTTT.

This rearrangement joins TRBV7-2 to TRBJ2-5; tentatively, D is TRBD1 (6 bases). CDR1 and CDR2 (germline): SGHTA, FQGNSA. The germline V and J ends were trimmed by 3 bases and 3 bases, with 8 bases remaining between them. This CDR3 region has 13 residues. Here the CDR3 reads CASSFYREETQYF. The CDR3 bases are TGTGCCAGCAGCTTTTACAGGGAAGAGACCCAGTACTTC.